The 2 T cell receptor beta chains below all came from one sample that was sequenced in a study of T cells in Graves' hyperthyroidism and ophthalmopathy (dated by TCRdb to the late 2010s). Libraries were built with multiplex PCR. Data came from an Illumina HiSeq 2000. The TCR beta CDR3 regions were amplified from RNA transcripts. The TCR CDR3 was subjected to a first round of RT-PCR using the HTBI primer set and the Qiagen OneStep RT-PCR kit. The public reads were run again by TCRdb, first through fastp at Q25 and then through MiXCR, and only productive beta chains were kept. Rows matching on CDR3 protein sequence are summarized as one entry with the most common DNA and genes. The sample table lists some 530,000 distinct CDR3 sequences, about 20% of them with a count of one. The ten largest account for approximately 54% of the sample. The sequenced sample consisted of blood. The receptors derive from a woman between 65 and 79 years old with Graves' ophthalmopathy.

This clonotype was found a few times. The chain couples TRBV12-3 or TRBV12-4 to TRBJ2-7; TRBD1 matches at 8 bases. The junction had 4 bases not matched to a gene; V was cut back by 6 bases and J by 6 bases. This CDR3 is built from 12 residues. The CDR3 region is CASRPGGSEQYF. DNA of the CDR3: TGTGCCAGCAGGCCAGGGGGCTCCGAGCAGTACTTC.

This clonotype occurred many times. This chain uses TRBV2 with TRBJ1-5, with 11 bases fitting TRBD1. The CDR3 is 14 amino acids. The J segment lost 9 bases and the V segment lost 3 bases, leaving 4 bases of the junction unmatched. Germline CDR1 reads SNHLY; CDR2 reads FYNNEI. This chain's CDR3 is CASSERTGGWPQHF. The CDR3 nucleotides are TGTGCCAGCAGTGAGAGGACAGGGGGCTGGCCCCAGCATTTT.